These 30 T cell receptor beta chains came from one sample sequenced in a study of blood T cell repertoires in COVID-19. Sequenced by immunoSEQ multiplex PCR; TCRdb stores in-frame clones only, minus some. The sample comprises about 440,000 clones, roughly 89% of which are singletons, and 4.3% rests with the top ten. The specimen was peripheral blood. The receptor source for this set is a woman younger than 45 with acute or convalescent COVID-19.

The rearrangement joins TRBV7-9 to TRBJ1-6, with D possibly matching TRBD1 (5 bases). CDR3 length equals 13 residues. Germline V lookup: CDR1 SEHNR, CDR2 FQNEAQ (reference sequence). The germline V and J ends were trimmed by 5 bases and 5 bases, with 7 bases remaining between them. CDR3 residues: CASSTRDNSPLHF. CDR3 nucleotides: TGTGCCAGCAGCACCAGGGATAATTCACCCCTCCACTTT.

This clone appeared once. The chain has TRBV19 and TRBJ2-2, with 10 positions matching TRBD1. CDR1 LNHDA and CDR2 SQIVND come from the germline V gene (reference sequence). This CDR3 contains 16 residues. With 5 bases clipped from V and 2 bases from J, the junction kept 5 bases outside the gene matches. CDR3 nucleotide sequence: TGTGCCAGTAGTCCCGGACAGGGGGTTAACACCGGGGAGCTGTTTTTT. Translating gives CASSPGQGVNTGELFF. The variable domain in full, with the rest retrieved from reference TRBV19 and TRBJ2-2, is DGGITQSPKYLFRKEGQNVTLSCEQNLNHDAMYWYRQDPGQGLRLIYYSQIVNDFQKGDIAEGYSVSREKKESFPLTVTSAQKNPTAFYLCASSPGQGVNTGELFFGEGSRLTVL.

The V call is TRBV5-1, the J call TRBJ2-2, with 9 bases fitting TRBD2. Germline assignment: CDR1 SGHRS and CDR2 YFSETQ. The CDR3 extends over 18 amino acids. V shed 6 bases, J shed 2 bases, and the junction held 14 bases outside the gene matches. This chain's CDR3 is CASTLSSGGLDNTGELFF. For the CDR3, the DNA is TGCGCCAGCACACTTTCCAGCGGGGGGTTAGACAACACCGGGGAGCTGTTTTTT. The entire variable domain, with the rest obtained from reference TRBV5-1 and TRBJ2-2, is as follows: KAGVTQTPRYLIKTRGQQVTLSCSPISGHRSVSWYQQTPGQGLQFLFEYFSETQRNKGNFPGRFSGRQFSNSRSEMNVSTLELGDSALYLCASTLSSGGLDNTGELFFGEGSRLTVL.

The CDR3 sequence is CASSQNQGVLRAFF. The CDR3 coding sequence is TGTGCCAGCAGCCAAAACCAAGGGGTATTGCGAGCTTTCTTT. The V and J genes are TRBV14 and TRBJ1-1, with D perhaps TRBD1 (5 bases). The CDR3 is 14 amino acids. CDR1 is SGHDN, CDR2 FVKESK, per germline. With 2 bases removed from V and 10 bases from J, the gap between germline ends came to 17 bases.

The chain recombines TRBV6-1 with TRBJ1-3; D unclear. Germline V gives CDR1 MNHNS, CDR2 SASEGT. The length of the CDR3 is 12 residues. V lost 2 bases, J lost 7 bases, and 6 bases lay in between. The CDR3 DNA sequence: TGTGCCAGCAGTGAATTTCGGAACACCATATATTTT. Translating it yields CASSEFRNTIYF.

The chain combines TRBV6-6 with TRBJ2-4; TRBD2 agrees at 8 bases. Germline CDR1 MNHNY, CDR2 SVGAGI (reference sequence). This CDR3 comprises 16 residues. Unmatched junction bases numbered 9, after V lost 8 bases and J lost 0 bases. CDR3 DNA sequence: TGTGCCAGCGGAGTCAGCGGGGGATTAGCCAAAAACATTCAGTACTTC. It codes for CASGVSGGLAKNIQYF.

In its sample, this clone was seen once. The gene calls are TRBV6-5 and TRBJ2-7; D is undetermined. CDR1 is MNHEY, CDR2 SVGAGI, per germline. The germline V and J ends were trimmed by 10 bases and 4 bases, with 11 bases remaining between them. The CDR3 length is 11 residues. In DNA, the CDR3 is TGTGCCACGCTCAACAGATACGAGCAGTACTTC. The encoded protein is CATLNRYEQYF.

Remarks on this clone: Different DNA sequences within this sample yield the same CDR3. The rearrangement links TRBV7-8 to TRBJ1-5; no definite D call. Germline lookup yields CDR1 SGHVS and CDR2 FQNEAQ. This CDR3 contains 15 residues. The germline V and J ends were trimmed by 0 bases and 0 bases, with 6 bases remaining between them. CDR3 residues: CASSLAGDSNQPQHF. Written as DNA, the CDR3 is TGTGCCAGCAGCTTAGCCGGGGATAGCAATCAGCCCCAGCATTTT. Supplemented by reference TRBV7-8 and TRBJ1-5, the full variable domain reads GAGVSQSPRYKVAKRGQDVALRCDPISGHVSLFWYQQALGQGPEFLTYFQNEAQLDKSGLPSDRFFAERPEGSVSTLKIQRTQQEDSAVYLCASSLAGDSNQPQHFGDGTRLSIL.

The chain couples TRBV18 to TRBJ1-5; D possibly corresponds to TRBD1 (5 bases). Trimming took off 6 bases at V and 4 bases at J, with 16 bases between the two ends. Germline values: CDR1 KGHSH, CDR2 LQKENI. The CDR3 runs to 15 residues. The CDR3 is CASSPGGTINQPQHF. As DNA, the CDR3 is TGTGCCAGCTCTCCTGGGGGGACGATTAATCAGCCCCAGCATTTT. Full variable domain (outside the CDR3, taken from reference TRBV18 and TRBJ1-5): NAGVMQNPRHLVRRRGQEARLRCSPMKGHSHVYWYRQLPEEGLKFMVYLQKENIIDESGMPKERFSAEFPKEGPSILRIQQVVRGDSAAYFCASSPGGTINQPQHFGDGTRLSIL.

The CDR3 loop is CATSTRQGATDTQYF. CDR3 nucleotide sequence: TGTGCCACCAGCACAAGACAGGGGGCAACAGATACGCAGTATTTT. J is TRBJ2-3 and V is TRBV15; TRBD1 matches at 10 bases. V was pared by 4 bases and J by 3 bases, with 4 bases of the junction left unmatched. The germline CDR1 and CDR2 sequences are LNHNV and YYDKDF (reference sequence). This CDR3 region has 15 residues. Drawing the rest from reference TRBV15 and TRBJ2-3, the complete variable domain is DAMVIQNPRYQVTQFGKPVTLSCSQTLNHNVMYWYQQKSSQAPKLLFHYYDKDFNNEADTPDNFQSRRPNTSFCFLDIRSPGLGDTAMYLCATSTRQGATDTQYFGPGTRLTVL.

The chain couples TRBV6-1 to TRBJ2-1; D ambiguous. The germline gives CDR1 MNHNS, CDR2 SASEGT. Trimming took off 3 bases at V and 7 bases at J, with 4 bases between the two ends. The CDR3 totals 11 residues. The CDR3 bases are TGTGCCAGCAGTGACCGGAATGAGCAGTTCTTC. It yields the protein CASSDRNEQFF.

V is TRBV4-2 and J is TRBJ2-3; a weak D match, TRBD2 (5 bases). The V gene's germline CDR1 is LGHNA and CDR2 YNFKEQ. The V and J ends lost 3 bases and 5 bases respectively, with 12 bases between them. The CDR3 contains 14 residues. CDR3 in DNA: TGTGCCAGCAGCCATACCAAACGGGGAGATACGCAGTATTTT. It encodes CASSHTKRGDTQYF.

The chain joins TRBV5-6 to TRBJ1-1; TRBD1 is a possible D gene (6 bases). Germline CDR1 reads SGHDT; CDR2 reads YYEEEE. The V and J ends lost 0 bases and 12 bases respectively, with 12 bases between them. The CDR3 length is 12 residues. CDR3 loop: CASSLAQGLPFF. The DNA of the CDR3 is TGTGCCAGCAGCTTGGCACAGGGTTTGCCTTTCTTT.

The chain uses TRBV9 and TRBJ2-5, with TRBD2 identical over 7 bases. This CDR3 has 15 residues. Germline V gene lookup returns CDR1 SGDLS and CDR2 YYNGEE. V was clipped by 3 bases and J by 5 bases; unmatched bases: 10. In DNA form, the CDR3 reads TGTGCCAGCAGCGCCCGCGGGGGAACATTGGAGACCCAGTACTTC. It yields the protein CASSARGGTLETQYF.

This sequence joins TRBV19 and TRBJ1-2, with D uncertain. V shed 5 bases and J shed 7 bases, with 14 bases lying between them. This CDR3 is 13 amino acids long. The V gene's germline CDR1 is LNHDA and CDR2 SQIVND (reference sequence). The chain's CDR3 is CASSPGTRSGYTF. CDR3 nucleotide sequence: TGTGCCAGTAGTCCGGGAACCAGAAGTGGCTACACCTTC.

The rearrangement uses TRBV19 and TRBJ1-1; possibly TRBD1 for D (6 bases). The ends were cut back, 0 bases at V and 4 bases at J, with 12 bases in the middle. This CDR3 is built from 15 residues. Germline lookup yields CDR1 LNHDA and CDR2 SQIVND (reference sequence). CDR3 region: CASSIDRRGGTEAFF. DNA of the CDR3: TGTGCCAGTAGTATAGATCGTAGGGGGGGCACTGAAGCTTTCTTT.

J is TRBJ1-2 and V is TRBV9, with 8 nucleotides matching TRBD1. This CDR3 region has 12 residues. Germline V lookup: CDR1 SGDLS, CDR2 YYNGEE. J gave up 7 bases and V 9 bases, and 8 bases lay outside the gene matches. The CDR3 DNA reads TGTGCCACTGGGGACAGGCTGCGTGGCTACACCTTC. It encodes CATGDRLRGYTF.

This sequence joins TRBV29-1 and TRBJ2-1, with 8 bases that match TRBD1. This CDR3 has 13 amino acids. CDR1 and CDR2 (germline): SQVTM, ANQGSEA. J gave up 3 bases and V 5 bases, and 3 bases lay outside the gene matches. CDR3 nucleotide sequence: TGCAGCGTTCAGGACAGGGACTACAATGAGCAGTTCTTC. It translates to CSVQDRDYNEQFF.

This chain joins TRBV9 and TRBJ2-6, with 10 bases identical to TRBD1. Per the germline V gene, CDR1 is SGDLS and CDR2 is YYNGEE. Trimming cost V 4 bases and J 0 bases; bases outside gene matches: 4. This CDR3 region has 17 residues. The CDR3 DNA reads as TGTGCCAGCAGCAAGACAGGGGGCAGCTCTGGGGCCAACGTCCTGACTTTC. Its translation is CASSKTGGSSGANVLTF.

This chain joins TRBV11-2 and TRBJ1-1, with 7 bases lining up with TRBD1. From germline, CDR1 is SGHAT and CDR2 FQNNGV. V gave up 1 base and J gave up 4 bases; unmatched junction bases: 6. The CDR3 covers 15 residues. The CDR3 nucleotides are TGTGCCAGCAGCTTAGCAGGGGCAGGGGGCACTGAAGCTTTCTTT. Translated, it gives CASSLAGAGGTEAFF.

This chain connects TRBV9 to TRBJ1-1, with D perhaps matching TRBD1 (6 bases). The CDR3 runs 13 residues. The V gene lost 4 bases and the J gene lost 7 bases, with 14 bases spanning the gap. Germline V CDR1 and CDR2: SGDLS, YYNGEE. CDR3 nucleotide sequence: TGTGCCAGCAGCCGGGGGGGCAGCCATGAAGCTTTCTTT. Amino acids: CASSRGGSHEAFF. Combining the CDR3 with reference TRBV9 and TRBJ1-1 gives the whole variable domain DSGVTQTPKHLITATGQRVTLRCSPRSGDLSVYWYQQSLDQGLQFLIQYYNGEERAKGNILERFSAQQFPDLHSELNLSSLELGDSALYFCASSRGGSHEAFFGQGTRLTVV.

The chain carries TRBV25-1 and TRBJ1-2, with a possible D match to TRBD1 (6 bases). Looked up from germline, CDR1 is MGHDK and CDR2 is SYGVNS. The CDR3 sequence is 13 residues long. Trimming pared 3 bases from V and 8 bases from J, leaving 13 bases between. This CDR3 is CASSDGQGRGYTF. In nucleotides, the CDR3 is TGTGCCAGCAGTGACGGGCAGGGGCGAGGCTACACCTTC.

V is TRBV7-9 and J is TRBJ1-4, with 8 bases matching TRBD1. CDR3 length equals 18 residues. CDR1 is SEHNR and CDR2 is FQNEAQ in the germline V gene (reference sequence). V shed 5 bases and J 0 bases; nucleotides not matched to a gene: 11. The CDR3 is CASSPRTGQSTTNEKLFF. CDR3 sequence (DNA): TGTGCCAGCAGCCCCCGGACAGGGCAATCAACAACTAATGAAAAACTGTTTTTT.

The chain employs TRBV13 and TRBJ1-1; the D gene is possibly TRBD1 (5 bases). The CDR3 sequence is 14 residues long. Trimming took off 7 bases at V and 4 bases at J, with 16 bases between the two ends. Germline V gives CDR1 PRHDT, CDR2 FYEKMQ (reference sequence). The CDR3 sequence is CASTQGRVGTEAFF. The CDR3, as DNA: TGTGCCAGCACCCAAGGCAGGGTGGGCACTGAAGCTTTCTTT.

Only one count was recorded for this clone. The CDR3 DNA follows: TGTGCCAGCAGCCCCAATCGGGGCACTGAAGCTTTCTTT. This sequence encodes CASSPNRGTEAFF. The gene calls are TRBV14 and TRBJ1-1; D gene uncertain. Trimming shortened V by 4 bases and J by 4 bases, and 10 bases separated the two germline ends. Germline CDR1 is SGHDN and CDR2 is FVKESK. CDR3 length equals 13 residues.

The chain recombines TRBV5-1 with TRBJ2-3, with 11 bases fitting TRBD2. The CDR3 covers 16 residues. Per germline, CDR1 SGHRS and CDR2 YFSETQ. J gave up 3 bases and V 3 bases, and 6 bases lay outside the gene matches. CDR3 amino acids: CASSWGSGGATDTQYF. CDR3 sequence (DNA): TGCGCCAGCAGCTGGGGTAGCGGGGGGGCAACAGATACGCAGTATTTT.

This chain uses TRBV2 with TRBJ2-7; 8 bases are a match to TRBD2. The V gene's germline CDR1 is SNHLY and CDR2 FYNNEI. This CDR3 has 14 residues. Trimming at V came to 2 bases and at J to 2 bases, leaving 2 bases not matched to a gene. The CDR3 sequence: CASSESGGPYEQYF. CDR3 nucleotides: TGTGCCAGCAGTGAATCGGGGGGGCCCTACGAGCAGTACTTC.

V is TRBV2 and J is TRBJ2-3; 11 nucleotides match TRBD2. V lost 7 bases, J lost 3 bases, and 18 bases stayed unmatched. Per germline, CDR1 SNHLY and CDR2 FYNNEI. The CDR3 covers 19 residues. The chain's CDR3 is CASTNRLAGQVYRTDTQYF. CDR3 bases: TGTGCCAGCACTAACCGACTAGCGGGGCAAGTTTACCGAACAGATACGCAGTATTTT.

CDR3 protein: CASGRGGGGYTF. The CDR3 DNA sequence: TGTGCCAGCGGAAGGGGGGGAGGTGGCTACACCTTC. This chain uses TRBV27 with TRBJ1-2, with a possible D match to TRBD1 (6 bases). Germline values: CDR1 MNHEY, CDR2 SMNVEV (reference sequence). CDR3 size: 12 residues. Trimming cost V 8 bases and J 7 bases, with 14 bases left between them.

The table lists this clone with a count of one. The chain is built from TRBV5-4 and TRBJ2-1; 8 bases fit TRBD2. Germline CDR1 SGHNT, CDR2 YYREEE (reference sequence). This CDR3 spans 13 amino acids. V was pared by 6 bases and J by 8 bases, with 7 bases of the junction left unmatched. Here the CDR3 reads CASNRGGPDEQFF. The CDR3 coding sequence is TGTGCCAGCAACCGGGGGGGCCCCGATGAGCAGTTCTTC.